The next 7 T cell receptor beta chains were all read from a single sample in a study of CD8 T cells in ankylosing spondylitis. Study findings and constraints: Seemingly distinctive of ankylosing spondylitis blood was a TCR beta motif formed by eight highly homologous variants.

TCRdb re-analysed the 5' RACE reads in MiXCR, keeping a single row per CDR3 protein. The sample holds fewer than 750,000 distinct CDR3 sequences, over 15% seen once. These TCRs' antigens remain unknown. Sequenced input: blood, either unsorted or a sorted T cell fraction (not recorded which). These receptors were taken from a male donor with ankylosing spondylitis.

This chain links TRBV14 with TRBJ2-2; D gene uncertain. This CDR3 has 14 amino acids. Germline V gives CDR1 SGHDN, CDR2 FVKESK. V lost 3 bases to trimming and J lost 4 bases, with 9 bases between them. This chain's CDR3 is CASSHPSPTGELFF. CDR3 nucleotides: TGTGCCAGCAGCCACCCAAGCCCCACCGGGGAGCTGTTTTTT.

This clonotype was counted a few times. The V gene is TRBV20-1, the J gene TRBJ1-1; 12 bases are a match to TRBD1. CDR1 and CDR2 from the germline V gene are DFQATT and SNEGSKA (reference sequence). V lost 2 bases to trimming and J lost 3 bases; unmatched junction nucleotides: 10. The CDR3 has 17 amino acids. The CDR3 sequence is CSARNPGQGAKDTEAFF. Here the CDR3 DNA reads TGCAGTGCTAGAAACCCGGGACAGGGGGCCAAGGACACTGAAGCTTTCTTT.

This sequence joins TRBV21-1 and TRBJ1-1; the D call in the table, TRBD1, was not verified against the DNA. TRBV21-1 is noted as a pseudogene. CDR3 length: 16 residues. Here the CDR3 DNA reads TGTGCCAGCAGCAAAGCGCCGGGGGACAGGGGAGCTGAAGCTTTCTTT. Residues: CASSKAPGDRGAEAFF.

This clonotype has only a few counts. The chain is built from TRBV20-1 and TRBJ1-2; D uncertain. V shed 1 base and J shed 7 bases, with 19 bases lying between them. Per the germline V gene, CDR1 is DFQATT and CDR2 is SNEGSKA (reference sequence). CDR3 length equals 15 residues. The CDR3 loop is CSARGSEAPTGGYTF. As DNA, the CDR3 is TGCAGTGCTAGAGGTTCTGAGGCTCCAACGGGTGGCTACACCTTC.

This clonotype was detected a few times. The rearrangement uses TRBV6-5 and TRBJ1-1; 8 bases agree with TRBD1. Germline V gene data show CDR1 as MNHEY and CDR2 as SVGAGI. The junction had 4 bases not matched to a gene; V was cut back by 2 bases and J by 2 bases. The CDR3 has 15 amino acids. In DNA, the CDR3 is TGTGCCAGCAGTTACCCCCAGGGGGCTAACACTGAAGCTTTCTTT. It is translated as CASSYPQGANTEAFF.

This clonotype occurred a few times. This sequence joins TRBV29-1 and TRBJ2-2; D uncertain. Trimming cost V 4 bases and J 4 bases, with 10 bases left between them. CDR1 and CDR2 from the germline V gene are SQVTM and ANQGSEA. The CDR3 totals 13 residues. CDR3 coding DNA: TGCAGCGTTGGACCGACTCCCACCGGGGAGCTGTTTTTT. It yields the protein CSVGPTPTGELFF.

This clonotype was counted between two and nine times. The CDR3 protein is CASSYYDRSGELFF. DNA of the CDR3: TGTGCCAGCAGTTACTACGACAGGTCCGGGGAGCTGTTTTTT. The chain links TRBV6-5 to TRBJ2-2; D is perhaps TRBD1 (6 bases). Trimming took off 1 base at V and 6 bases at J, with 9 bases between the two ends. This CDR3 has 14 residues. Germline loops: CDR1 MNHEY, CDR2 SVGAGI.